The 31 T cell receptor beta chains below all came from one sample that was sequenced in a study of vaccination and CD4 T cells after COVID-19. TCRdb reprocessed the PCR reads via MiXCR and lists one record per CDR3 protein. The sample contains tens of thousands of distinct CDR3 sequences, 51% of which appear only once. Sequenced here: CD4+ T cells from blood, sampled before SARS-CoV-2 vaccination. These receptors were collected from a human donor who had recovered from COVID-19.

This clonotype was counted only a few times. The rearrangement joins TRBV25-1 to TRBJ2-7; 7 bases align to TRBD1. The CDR3 is 12 residues long. V lost 4 bases to trimming and J lost 6 bases; unmatched junction nucleotides: 3. Per the germline V gene, CDR1 is MGHDK and CDR2 is SYGVNS. This chain's CDR3 is CASSGQGPEQYF. The CDR3 DNA is TGTGCCAGCAGTGGACAGGGTCCCGAGCAGTACTTC.

The V call is TRBV7-2, the J call TRBJ2-2; 11 bases fit TRBD1. This CDR3 contains 16 residues. Germline CDR1 SGHTA, CDR2 FQGNSA. Trimming at V came to 5 bases and at J to 4 bases, leaving 6 bases not matched to a gene. CDR3: CASSPAGQGVTGELFF. The CDR3 coding sequence is TGTGCCAGCAGCCCAGCGGGACAGGGGGTCACCGGGGAGCTGTTTTTT.

This clonotype was recorded a few times. The chain recombines TRBV7-2 with TRBJ2-4, with 7 nucleotides matching TRBD1. The CDR3 sequence is 14 residues long. CDR1 is SGHTA and CDR2 is FQGNSA in the germline V gene. V was pared by 4 bases and J by 6 bases, with 6 bases of the junction left unmatched. CDR3 bases: TGTGCCAGCAGCTCCGGACAGGATCCAAACATTCAGTACTTC. It yields the protein CASSSGQDPNIQYF.

The V call is TRBV5-1, the J call TRBJ2-6, with a possible D match to TRBD1 (5 bases). Trimming shortened V by 0 bases and J by 2 bases, and 6 bases separated the two germline ends. CDR3 length: 15 amino acids. Germline V gene sequence: CDR1 SGHRS, CDR2 YFSETQ. CDR3 protein: CASSLETAGANVLTF. The CDR3 DNA reads TGCGCCAGCAGCTTGGAGACAGCTGGGGCCAACGTCCTGACTTTC.

The V and J genes are TRBV30 and TRBJ1-5, with a weak D call TRBD1 (6 bases). Trimming shortened V by 4 bases and J by 5 bases, and 12 bases separated the two germline ends. The CDR3 consists of 13 residues. Germline CDR1 and CDR2: GTSNPN and SVGIG (reference sequence). This chain's CDR3 is CAWKAGDHQPQHF. CDR3 nucleotide sequence: TGTGCCTGGAAAGCAGGGGACCATCAGCCCCAGCATTTT.

This clonotype counts as medium-sized (0.01 to 0.1%). This CDR3 reads CSARDLGRRTDTQYF. CDR3 bases: TGCAGTGCTAGAGATCTGGGACGCCGCACAGATACGCAGTATTTT. J is TRBJ2-3 and V is TRBV20-1, with D possibly being TRBD1 or TRBD2 (5 bases each). This CDR3 region has 15 residues. From germline, CDR1 is DFQATT and CDR2 SNEGSKA (reference sequence). With 0 bases removed from V and 1 base from J, the gap between germline ends came to 11 bases.

The chain has TRBV6-1 and TRBJ1-6, with 8 bases lining up with TRBD1. J lost 6 bases, V lost 6 bases, and 10 bases had no gene match. The CDR3 sequence is 16 residues long. Germline CDR1 is MNHNS and CDR2 is SASEGT. The CDR3 loop is CASSSTGGKFNSPLHF. The DNA for the CDR3 is TGTGCCAGCAGCTCTACAGGGGGGAAATTTAATTCACCCCTCCACTTT.

A few counts support this clonotype. The rearrangement joins TRBV20-1 to TRBJ1-6; 7 bases align to TRBD1. Germline CDR1 DFQATT, CDR2 SNEGSKA (reference sequence). V trimming: 1 base; J trimming: 6 bases; junction bases outside the gene matches: 9. The CDR3 consists of 16 residues. In nucleotides, the CDR3 is TGCAGTGCTAGAGGGGACAGCCTTGGGACTAATTCACCCCTCCACTTT. Its translation: CSARGDSLGTNSPLHF.

This clonotype was seen more than once but under ten times. This rearrangement joins TRBV20-1 to TRBJ1-6, with TRBD1 matching over 7 bases. Germline V gives CDR1 DFQATT, CDR2 SNEGSKA (reference sequence). The CDR3 is 16 amino acids. Losses at the gene ends were 3 bases for V and 6 bases for J; bases not matched to a gene: 11. The CDR3 DNA follows: TGCAGTGCTAGCGAGCGGGGGACAGCATTTAATTCACCCCTCCACTTT. Encoded protein: CSASERGTAFNSPLHF.

The chain employs TRBV2 and TRBJ2-3, with D perhaps matching TRBD2 (7 bases). The germline V gene encodes CDR1 SNHLY and CDR2 FYNNEI. Trimming took off 7 bases at V and 4 bases at J, with 15 bases between the two ends. This CDR3 comprises 14 residues. The CDR3 protein is CASNIGGQADTQYF. In DNA form, the CDR3 reads TGTGCCAGCAATATCGGGGGGCAGGCAGATACGCAGTATTTT.

This CDR3 is CASSLGGAGISYEQYF. The CDR3 DNA sequence: TGTGCCAGCAGCTTAGGGGGAGCGGGGATATCCTACGAGCAGTACTTC. This sequence joins TRBV7-8 and TRBJ2-7; 7 nucleotides match TRBD2. This CDR3 comprises 16 residues. Germline CDR1 SGHVS, CDR2 FQNEAQ. V gave up 1 base and J gave up 1 base; unmatched junction bases: 7.

This clonotype was recorded a few times. The chain couples TRBV6-1 to TRBJ2-1, with TRBD2 matching over 10 bases. The germline CDR1 and CDR2 sequences are MNHNS and SASEGT. J lost 5 bases, V lost 6 bases, and 10 bases had no gene match. This CDR3 is 16 amino acids long. The CDR3 here is CASRRLAGIWDNEQFF. CDR3 DNA: TGTGCCAGCAGGAGACTAGCGGGTATATGGGACAATGAGCAGTTCTTC.

The rearrangement links TRBV20-1 to TRBJ2-3; no reliable D call. Germline assignment: CDR1 DFQATT and CDR2 SNEGSKA (reference sequence). V gave up 1 base and J gave up 4 bases, with 15 bases separating them. The CDR3 loop spans 15 amino acids. This chain's CDR3 is CSARVGNSRSDTQYF. DNA for the CDR3: TGCAGTGCTAGAGTAGGGAACAGCCGTTCAGATACGCAGTATTTT.

CDR3 region: CSARDSRNEKLFF. The CDR3 nucleotides read TGCAGTGCAAGGGACAGCCGGAATGAAAAACTGTTTTTT. This chain uses TRBV20-1 with TRBJ1-4, with 7 bases matching TRBD1. V was pared by 6 bases and J by 5 bases, with 6 bases of the junction left unmatched. CDR1 is DFQATT, CDR2 SNEGSKA, per germline (reference sequence). The CDR3 has 13 residues.

This clonotype was counted a few times. The genes are TRBV11-2 and TRBJ2-3, with 11 bases that match TRBD2. This CDR3 region has 16 residues. CDR1 is SGHAT and CDR2 is FQNNGV in the germline V gene. Losses at the gene ends were 2 bases for V and 1 base for J; bases not matched to a gene: 2. In DNA, the CDR3 is TGTGCCAGCAGCTTACTAGCGGGAGGCCGCACAGATACGCAGTATTTT. Its translation: CASSLLAGGRTDTQYF.

J is TRBJ2-5 and V is TRBV27, with D hard to call. V was shortened by 5 bases and J by 5 bases, with 6 bases between the two germline ends. The CDR3 has 11 residues. From germline, CDR1 is MNHEY and CDR2 SMNVEV (reference sequence). Here the CDR3 DNA reads TGTGCCAGCAGTGCTGGGGAGACCCAGTACTTC. Translated, it gives CASSAGETQYF.

The rearrangement uses TRBV4-2 and TRBJ2-5; 11 bases line up with TRBD2. CDR1 is LGHNA, CDR2 YNFKEQ, per germline. This CDR3 contains 16 residues. J gave up 2 bases and V 6 bases, and 8 bases lay outside the gene matches. The CDR3 nucleotides read TGTGCCAGCAGTCAGTTTAGCGGGGGGGGACAAGAGACCCAGTACTTC. Encoded protein: CASSQFSGGGQETQYF.

This clonotype is medium-sized by share. The rearrangement uses TRBV20-1 and TRBJ1-5; D is perhaps TRBD1 (6 bases). Trimming cost V 4 bases and J 7 bases, with 17 bases left between them. The CDR3 is made up of 14 amino acids. Germline V gene data show CDR1 as DFQATT and CDR2 as SNEGSKA (reference sequence). The CDR3 spells CSAKETGLRQPQHF. CDR3 nucleotides: TGCAGTGCTAAGGAGACAGGTCTCAGGCAGCCCCAGCATTTT.

The chain recombines TRBV10-3 with TRBJ2-2; 12 nucleotides match TRBD2. V lost 0 bases to trimming and J lost 8 bases; unmatched junction nucleotides: 7. CDR1 and CDR2 from the germline V gene are ENHRY and SYGVKD. The CDR3 spans 17 residues. The CDR3 nucleotides read TGTGCCATCAGTGAGTCGTCTAGCGGGAGGGCCATGGGGGAGCTGTTTTTT. It translates to CAISESSSGRAMGELFF.

V and J are TRBV20-1 and TRBJ1-6, with a possible D match to TRBD1 (6 bases). The V and J ends lost 0 bases and 6 bases respectively, with 12 bases between them. Germline V CDR1 and CDR2: DFQATT, SNEGSKA (reference sequence). The CDR3 is made up of 15 amino acids. This chain's CDR3 is CSARETGNLNSPLHF. For the CDR3, the DNA is TGCAGTGCTAGAGAGACAGGAAACCTTAATTCACCCCTCCACTTT.

A few counts support this clonotype. The J gene is TRBJ2-7, the V gene TRBV19, with 7 bases aligning to TRBD1. The V segment lost 5 bases and the J segment 6 bases; nucleotides outside the gene matches: 10. Looked up from germline, CDR1 is LNHDA and CDR2 is SQIVND (reference sequence). The CDR3 totals 14 residues. CDR3 loop: CASSAGQGDAEQYF. CDR3 nucleotides: TGTGCCAGTAGTGCCGGGCAGGGGGACGCCGAGCAGTACTTC.

DNA of the CDR3: TGTGCCAGTAGTGGGACTAGCGGGCCCTACGAGCAGTACTTC. Its translation is CASSGTSGPYEQYF. The chain has TRBV19 and TRBJ2-7, with 12 bases identical to TRBD2. V was pared by 5 bases and J by 2 bases, with 1 base of the junction left unmatched. The germline V gene has CDR1 LNHDA and CDR2 SQIVND (reference sequence). This CDR3 region has 14 residues.

Only a few counts were recorded for this clonotype. The V call is TRBV28, the J call TRBJ1-5; D is ambiguous. CDR3 size: 16 residues. CDR1 and CDR2 (germline): MDHEN, SYDVKM. Trimming took off 7 bases at V and 0 bases at J, with 16 bases between the two ends. CDR3 loop: CASIDLPGYSNQPQHF. The CDR3 bases are TGTGCCAGCATAGACCTACCGGGTTATAGCAATCAGCCCCAGCATTTT.

The chain joins TRBV7-6 to TRBJ2-1, with 11 bases matching TRBD2. The V gene end was trimmed by 4 bases and the J gene end by 6 bases; junction bases not matched to a gene: 8. The CDR3 covers 16 residues. Germline V gives CDR1 SGHVS, CDR2 FNYEAQ. CDR3 DNA: TGTGCCAGCAGCTACACAACTAGCGGGAGTACCAATGAGCAGTTCTTC. Its protein product is CASSYTTSGSTNEQFF.

This clonotype was seen once. V and J are TRBV20-1 and TRBJ2-7, with D perhaps TRBD1 (6 bases). This CDR3 has 13 residues. V was cut by 4 bases and J by 3 bases, with 13 bases left in between. CDR1 is DFQATT and CDR2 is SNEGSKA in the germline V gene (reference sequence). The CDR3 protein is CSANELGGYEQYF. The CDR3 DNA reads as TGCAGTGCTAACGAACTAGGGGGCTACGAGCAGTACTTC.

This clonotype was observed a few times. The chain employs TRBV19 and TRBJ2-3; 9 bases agree with TRBD2. Germline lookup yields CDR1 LNHDA and CDR2 SQIVND (reference sequence). With V trimmed by 7 bases and J by 6 bases, 11 bases remained unmatched. The CDR3 totals 15 residues. DNA for the CDR3: TGTGCCAGTAAATCCGGCGGGAGGGCCAGGGATACGCAGTATTTT. It translates to CASKSGGRARDTQYF.

The chain is built from TRBV28 and TRBJ1-1, with a weak D call TRBD1 (5 bases). In germline, CDR1 is MDHEN, CDR2 SYDVKM. The CDR3 extends over 18 amino acids. V gave up 6 bases and J gave up 1 base, with 24 bases separating them. This CDR3 is CASRDPGVGDLTNTEAFF. The DNA of the CDR3 is TGTGCCAGCAGAGATCCTGGGGTCGGGGACCTAACGAACACTGAAGCTTTCTTT.

V gene TRBV24-1 combines with J gene TRBJ2-7, with D unclear. The CDR3 sequence is 13 residues long. V lost 2 bases and J 3 bases, leaving 7 bases between the germline ends. The germline CDR1 and CDR2 sequences are KGHDR and SFDVKD. CDR3 region: CATSDSFSYEQYF. The CDR3 region has the DNA TGTGCCACCAGTGATTCATTTAGCTACGAGCAGTACTTC.

This clonotype has only a few counts. The V gene is TRBV20-1, the J gene TRBJ2-2; the D is unclear. There are 13 residues in the CDR3. Per the germline V gene, CDR1 is DFQATT and CDR2 is SNEGSKA (reference sequence). Trimming removed 7 bases at V and 3 bases at J, with 12 bases between. The CDR3 loop is CSVSSAHTGELFF. For the CDR3, the DNA is TGCAGTGTTAGTAGTGCACACACCGGGGAGCTGTTTTTT.

The chain combines TRBV11-2 with TRBJ1-1; 7 nucleotides line up with TRBD1. With V trimmed by 4 bases and J by 4 bases, 9 bases remained unmatched. This CDR3 is built from 15 residues. Germline V CDR1 and CDR2: SGHAT, FQNNGV. CDR3 in amino acids: CASSYGQAPSTEAFF. The CDR3 DNA reads as TGTGCCAGCAGCTACGGACAGGCTCCATCCACTGAAGCTTTCTTT.

V usage is TRBV20-1 and J usage is TRBJ1-5; 7 nucleotides line up with TRBD1. Trimming at V came to 5 bases and at J to 6 bases, leaving 16 bases not matched to a gene. Germline loops: CDR1 DFQATT, CDR2 SNEGSKA (reference sequence). The CDR3 spans 16 residues. The CDR3: CSAYNSDRQGGQPQHF. CDR3 bases: TGCAGTGCTTACAACTCGGACCGCCAGGGGGGTCAGCCCCAGCATTTT.